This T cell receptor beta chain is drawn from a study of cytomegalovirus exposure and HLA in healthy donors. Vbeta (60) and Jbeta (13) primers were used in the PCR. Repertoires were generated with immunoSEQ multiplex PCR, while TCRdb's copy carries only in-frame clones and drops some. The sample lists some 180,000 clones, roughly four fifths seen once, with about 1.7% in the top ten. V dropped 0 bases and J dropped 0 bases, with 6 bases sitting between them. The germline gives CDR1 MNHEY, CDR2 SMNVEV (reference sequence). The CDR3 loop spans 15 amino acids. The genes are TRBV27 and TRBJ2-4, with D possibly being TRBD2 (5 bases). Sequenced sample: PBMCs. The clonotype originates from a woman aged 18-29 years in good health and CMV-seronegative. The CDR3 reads CASSLSGVAKNIQYF. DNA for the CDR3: TGTGCCAGCAGTTTATCCGGGGTAGCCAAAAACATTCAGTACTTC.